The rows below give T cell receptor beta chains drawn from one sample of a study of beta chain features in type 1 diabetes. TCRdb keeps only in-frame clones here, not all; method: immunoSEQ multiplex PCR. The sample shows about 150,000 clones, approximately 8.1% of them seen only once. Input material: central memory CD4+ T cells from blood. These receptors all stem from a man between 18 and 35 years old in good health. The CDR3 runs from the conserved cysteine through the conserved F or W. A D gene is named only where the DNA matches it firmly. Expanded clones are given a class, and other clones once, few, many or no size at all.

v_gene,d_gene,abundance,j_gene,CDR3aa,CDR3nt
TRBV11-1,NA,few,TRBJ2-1,CASSLASGPYNEQFF,TGTGCCAGCAGCTTAGCTAGCGGACCGTACAATGAGCAGTTCTTC
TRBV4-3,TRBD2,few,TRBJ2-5,CASSQDLGLGDQTQYF,TGCGCCAGCAGCCAGGACCTGGGACTAGGGGACCAGACCCAGTACTTC
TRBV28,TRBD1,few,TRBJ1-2,CASSKGDRTGRYGYTF,TGTGCCAGCAGTAAGGGGGACAGGACAGGGAGATATGGCTACACCTTC
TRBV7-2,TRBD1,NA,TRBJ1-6,CASSPHRGGDSPLHF,TGTGCCAGCAGCCCTCACAGGGGAGGCGATTCACCCCTCCACTTT
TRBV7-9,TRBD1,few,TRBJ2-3,CASSLHGTGTDTQYF,TGTGCCAGCAGCCTTCACGGGACAGGGACAGATACGCAGTATTTT
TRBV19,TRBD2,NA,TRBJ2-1,CASRTSGSRYNEQFF,TGTGCCAGTCGGACTAGCGGGAGTAGGTACAATGAGCAGTTCTTC
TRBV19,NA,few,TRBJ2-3,CATADSGYKDTQYF,TGTGCCACCGCCGACAGCGGGTATAAAGATACGCAGTATTTT
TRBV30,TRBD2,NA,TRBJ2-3,CAWSKLAGSTDTQYF,TGTGCCTGGAGTAAACTAGCGGGCTCCACAGATACGCAGTATTTT
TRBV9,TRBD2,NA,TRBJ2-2,CASSVGTSGHGELFF,TGTGCCAGCAGCGTTGGGACTAGCGGGCACGGGGAGCTGTTTTTT
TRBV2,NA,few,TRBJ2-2,CASMTGANTGELFF,TGTGCCAGCATGACAGGAGCGAACACCGGGGAGCTGTTTTTT
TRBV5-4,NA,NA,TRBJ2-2,CASSAYQGSNTGELFF,TGTGCCAGCAGCGCCTACCAGGGGTCTAACACCGGGGAGCTGTTTTTT
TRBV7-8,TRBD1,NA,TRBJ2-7,CASSSDRGSYEQYF,TGTGCCAGCAGTTCGGACAGGGGTTCCTACGAGCAGTACTTC
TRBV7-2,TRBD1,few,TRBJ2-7,CASSLTGYYEQYF,TGTGCCAGCAGCTTGACAGGGTACTACGAGCAGTACTTC
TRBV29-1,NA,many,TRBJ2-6,CSVGQSSGANVLTF,TGCAGCGTTGGACAGAGCTCTGGGGCCAACGTCCTGACTTTC
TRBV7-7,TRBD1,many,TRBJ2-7,CASSSPGTGGSPSYEQYF,TGTGCCAGCAGCTCACCCGGGACAGGGGGTTCCCCATCCTACGAGCAGTACTTC
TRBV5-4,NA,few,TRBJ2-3,CASSLRLAGSTDTQYF,TGTGCCAGCAGCTTGAGGTTGGCGGGAAGCACAGATACGCAGTATTTT
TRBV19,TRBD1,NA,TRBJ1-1,CASRPGTDNTEAFF,TGTGCCAGTAGACCCGGGACAGACAACACTGAAGCTTTCTTT
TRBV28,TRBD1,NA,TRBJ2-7,CASSRPHRGYEQYF,TGTGCCAGCAGTCGCCCCCACAGGGGCTACGAGCAGTACTTC
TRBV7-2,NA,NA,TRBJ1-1,CASSGGAMNTEAFF,TGTGCCAGCAGCGGGGGGGCGATGAACACTGAAGCTTTCTTT
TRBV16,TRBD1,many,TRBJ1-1,CASSPRQGRNTEAFF,TGTGCCAGCAGCCCTAGACAGGGGAGGAACACTGAAGCTTTCTTT
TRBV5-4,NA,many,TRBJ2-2,CASSSTPSRGTGELFF,TGTGCCAGCAGCTCGACACCGTCCAGAGGGACCGGGGAGCTGTTTTTT
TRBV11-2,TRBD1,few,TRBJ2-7,CASSYRFGDRSYDEQYF,TGTGCCAGCAGCTATCGATTTGGGGACAGGAGTTACGACGAGCAGTACTTC
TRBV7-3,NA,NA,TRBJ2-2,CASSPGTRTGELFF,TGTGCCAGCAGCCCAGGGACAAGAACCGGGGAGCTGTTTTTT
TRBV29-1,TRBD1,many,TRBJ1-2,CSVQGNYGYTF,TGCAGCGTACAGGGGAACTATGGCTACACCTTC